These T cell receptor beta chains were read from a single sample in a study of T cell changes during pregnancy in multiple sclerosis. Profiling relied on immunoSEQ multiplex PCR, and the TCRdb table lists in-frame clones only, not all of them. The sample lists fewer than 150,000 clones; around 95% were seen once. The specimen was peripheral blood, collected after pregnancy. The receptors shown here come from a female donor with multiple sclerosis, enrolled in a pregnancy study. Each CDR3 is given with its conserved first and last residue. D genes are given only for firm matches. Expanded clones are given a class, and other clones once, few, many or no size at all.

.,TRBV28,TRBJ2-4,.,CASSLGGPLAKNIQYF,TGTGCCAGCAGTTTGGGGGGTCCTTTAGCCAAAAACATTCAGTACTTC
.,TRBV4-2,TRBJ1-2,.,CASSQNRDNYGYTF,TGTGCCAGCAGCCAGAACAGGGATAACTATGGCTACACCTTC
once,TRBV28,TRBJ2-5,TRBD2,CASSSILAGGETQYF,TGTGCCAGCAGTTCAATACTAGCGGGAGGAGAGACCCAGTACTTC
.,TRBV11-2,TRBJ2-7,.,CASSLTRDKSSEQYF,TGTGCCAGCAGTCTGACCCGGGACAAAAGTTCCGAGCAGTACTTC
.,TRBV6-6,TRBJ2-7,TRBD1,CASSYARDRGGYEQYF,TGTGCCAGCAGTTACGCCCGGGACAGGGGTGGGTACGAGCAGTACTTC
.,TRBV7-9,TRBJ2-1,.,CASSLEAKSYNEQFF,TGTGCCAGCAGCTTAGAAGCGAAGTCCTACAATGAGCAGTTCTTC
.,TRBV6-6,TRBJ1-2,.,CASSYSGGDPYGYTF,TGTGCCAGCAGTTACTCTGGAGGGGACCCCTATGGCTACACCTTC
.,TRBV7-2,TRBJ2-2,.,CASSRRRTGILNTGELFF,TGTGCCAGCAGCCGGCGAAGAACAGGCATCCTGAACACCGGGGAGCTGTTTTTT
.,TRBV27,TRBJ1-4,.,CASSFAGRVTEKLFF,TGTGCCAGCAGTTTTGCTGGGAGAGTTACTGAAAAACTGTTTTTT
.,TRBV27,TRBJ2-2,.,CASRGRRLTGELFF,TGTGCCAGCAGGGGGCGAAGGTTAACCGGGGAGCTGTTTTTT
once,TRBV2,TRBJ2-7,.,CASWAENSYEQYF,TGTGCCAGCTGGGCCGAAAATTCCTACGAGCAGTACTTC
.,TRBV4-2,TRBJ1-3,.,CASSQDLGNSGNTIYF,TGTGCCAGCAGCCAAGATTTGGGCAACTCTGGAAACACCATATATTTT
.,TRBV28,TRBJ2-1,TRBD2,CASSLWTSGPYNEQFF,TGTGCCAGCAGTTTATGGACTAGCGGACCCTACAATGAGCAGTTCTTC
.,TRBV18,TRBJ2-1,.,CASSPGERSYNEQFF,TGTGCCAGCTCACCTGGGGAGCGCTCCTACAATGAGCAGTTCTTC
.,TRBV18,TRBJ1-3,.,CASSPFEGAGNTIYF,TGTGCCAGCTCACCCTTTGAGGGGGCTGGAAACACCATATATTTT
.,TRBV14,TRBJ2-2,TRBD2,CASSRRGLVSGELFF,TGTGCCAGCAGCCGACGGGGACTAGTATCCGGGGAGCTGTTTTTT
.,TRBV7-6,TRBJ2-7,.,CASSLLGSSSSYEQYF,TGTGCCAGCAGCCTCCTCGGGTCGTCTAGCTCCTACGAGCAGTACTTC